This TCR beta chain was sequenced during a study of T-cell reconstitution after alpha-beta-depleted transplantation in children. General study results and limits: Several hundred expanded graft clones reportedly were the source of alpha-beta T cells about two months after transplant.

Germline V gives CDR1 SGHKS, CDR2 YYEKEE (reference sequence). This CDR3 is built from 16 residues. V was cut by 2 bases and J by 0 bases, with 15 bases left in between. It was with unique molecular identifiers that the TCRbeta library was prepared. Each CDR3 protein is one row after TCRdb ran MiXCR on the PCR reads. The sample includes approximately 85,000 distinct CDR3 sequences, about 14% of them seen just once. Details on this clonotype: Its antigen is as yet unknown. One base away lies a much larger clone, so this may be a sequencing read error.

The sample consisted of PBMCs, mostly from graft donor cells, taken 180 days after TCRalphabeta/CD19-depleted stem cell transplant. V and J are TRBV5-5 and TRBJ2-7, with D uncertain. The clonotype originates from a male patient under 10 years old who had a stem cell transplant for acute lymphoblastic leukemia, so the T cells may come from the graft donor. CDR3 in amino acids: CASSFVRAISSYEQYF. CDR3 sequence (DNA): TGTGCCAGCAGCTTTGTTCGGGCAATTAGCTCCTACGAGCAGTACTTC.